The 4 T cell receptor beta chains listed next were all sequenced from one sample in a study of T cells expressing NK-cell markers. TCRdb reprocessed the 5' RACE reads and reports one entry per CDR3 protein, with no DNA. The sample data list 400,000 to 550,000 distinct CDR3 sequences. The sample comprised blood T cells: a sorted CD56 or NKG2C T cell subset, CD4+ or CD8+ T cells, or bulk PBMC T cells (not recorded which). These receptors were collected from a woman between 18 and 75 years old in good health.

This chain joins TRBV7-9 and TRBJ1-2; TCRdb designates TRBD1, a call that cannot be tested without DNA. CDR3 length equals 14 residues. Germline CDR1 is SEHNR and CDR2 is FQNEAQ (reference sequence). The CDR3 is CASSLGGGIYGYTF.

This chain uses TRBV27 with TRBJ2-3; TCRdb returns TRBD2, unconfirmable since there is no DNA. Germline V gene data show CDR1 as MNHEY and CDR2 as SMNVEV (reference sequence). The CDR3 totals 16 residues. The CDR3 is CASSLFPLAGTDTQYF.

This chain joins TRBV5-4 and TRBJ2-1. The CDR3 is made up of 12 amino acids. CDR1 is SGHNT and CDR2 is YYREEE in the germline V gene (reference sequence). The CDR3 region is CASSLTMNEQFF.

The gene calls are TRBV5-1 and TRBJ2-7; the TCRdb call, TRBD1, lacks DNA for checking. Germline CDR1 reads SGHRS; CDR2 reads YFSETQ. The CDR3 is 16 amino acids. This CDR3 is CASSKRQGEVPYEQYF.